Included here is one T cell receptor (beta chain) sequence, with context. Antigen specificity is unknown. This CDR3 contains 15 residues. With V trimmed by 3 bases and J by 3 bases, 9 bases remained unmatched. CDR1 and CDR2 from the germline V gene are GTSNPN and SVGIG (reference sequence). Sequenced by immunoSEQ multiplex PCR; TCRdb stores in-frame clones only, minus some. The sample holds under 30,000 clones, 72% seen once. The data originate from a study of early stage breast cancer tumors. Study-level results: Functional markers like CD4, CD8 and FOXP3 were missed in bulk sequencing. Tumors had approximately 2.4-fold higher T cell density than normal breast.

The receptor comes from a person aged 45 to 59 with breast cancer. J is TRBJ2-5 and V is TRBV30; 8 nucleotides agree with TRBD1. Sequences were obtained from blood. CDR3 protein: CAWSAGPGGKETQYF. The DNA of the CDR3 is TGTGCCTGGAGCGCCGGCCCAGGGGGCAAAGAGACCCAGTACTTC.